This T cell receptor beta chain emerged from a study of blood T cell repertoires in COVID-19. Here immunoSEQ multiplex PCR was the method, and the copy in TCRdb shows in-frame clones only, minus some. The sample lists a few hundred thousand clones, 89% occurring once. The CDR3 is made up of 12 amino acids. V dropped 4 bases and J dropped 11; count of bases not matched to a gene: 7. CDR1 and CDR2 (germline): MNHEY, SVGEGT. This chain uses TRBV6-2 or TRBV6-3 with TRBJ1-1, with 7 bases that match TRBD1. This sequence originates from a woman aged 30 to 39 who had recovered from COVID-19. Sequencing input: PBMCs or T cells enriched from blood (not recorded which). The CDR3 here is CASSSYTGVAFF. DNA for the CDR3: TGTGCCAGCAGTTCATACACAGGGGTGGCTTTCTTT.